This record looks at one TCR beta chain sequence and its context. This clone has a single count. What antigen it recognizes has not been identified. Base quality data are lacking; no much larger clone is found one base away. This entry comes from a study of blood T cell repertoires in COVID-19 (dated by TCRdb to between 2020 and 2021). Background on the whole study: Collaborator samples came from the United States, Italy and Spain and covered acute and convalescent phases of COVID-19. The prospective study material was composed of cDNA or gDNA derived from T cells, B-cell-depleted T cells, or PBMCs. Subjects who had been exposed to COVID-19, were actively infected with it, or had recovered from it provided the deeply sampled blood TCRbeta repertoires that made up the dataset. A freely available public database, intended as a resource for researchers studying the immune response to SARS-CoV-2, is where the repertoires were released. The samples were drawn from the first 160 participants of the ongoing ImmuneRACE study and from roughly 1,300 subjects provided by 6 global collaborators. Nearly every sample came with metadata listing a de-identified subject ID, COVID-19 status, age in years and sex. HLA class I and class II types, where available, came from metadata supplied by the sample provider rather than from assay-based typing. Study-level results and caveats: The amount of clinical and demographic metadata varied by source and participant and was provided uncurated.

Whole blood was collected in K2EDTA tubes by collaborating institutions according to the institutions' own protocols. For TCRbeta analysis, collaborators shipped samples in one of three forms: frozen whole blood, isolated PBMCs, or DNA extracted from either of those sample types. The immunoSEQ Assay, a bias-controlled multiplex PCR, was used to amplify TCRbeta CDR3 regions from genomic DNA. Under the source paper's analysis protocol: The number of nucleated cells in each sample was estimated from the amplification of reference gene primers within the assay. Sequence reads were collapsed and filtered to measure the absolute abundance of every unique TCRbeta CDR3 rearrangement. For each sample, productive Simpson clonality was calculated as the square root of Simpson's diversity index across productive rearrangements. TCRdb limited this immuneACCESS table to in-frame rearrangements with V and J called. A share of clones is missing; checked studies link under half to unresolved V genes, and the rest is unexplained. V and J calls and clone size are as listed in that table; D and trimming were resolved from the DNA. Recorded for this sample are some 460,000 clones; around 88% of them occurred a single time. Together, the top ten hold around 4.4% of the sample.

Based on the germline V gene, the CDR1 and CDR2 sequences are MGHRA and YSYEKL. The junction shows trimming of 6 bases on V and 1 base on J, plus 9 bases between the germline ends. CDR3 length: 14 amino acids, cysteine to phenylalanine. Here the CDR3 DNA is all that survives: 42 bases in frame from base 1. Here the chain combines TRBV4-1 and TRBJ2-2; the best D guess is TRBD1, with 5 bases matching. This TCR was sampled from a woman in her 30s with acute or convalescent COVID-19. The sequencing sample was made of peripheral blood. CDR3 region: CASRGARNTGELFF. The nucleotide sequence reads TGCGCCAGCAGAGGGGCCCGGAACACCGGGGAGCTGTTTTTT.